This TCR beta chain came from a study of cytomegalovirus exposure and HLA in healthy donors. A multiplex PCR was run with 60 Vbeta primers and 13 Jbeta primers. Clones were read by immunoSEQ multiplex PCR, and TCRdb kept only the in-frame ones, dropping some. The table includes roughly 200,000 clones, around 70% detected once. Study results and caveats: By a later analysis, the bulk of CMV-associated TCR beta chains appeared HLA-restricted. What was likely a sequencing artifact was a cluster of highly shared sequence variants. The study put 150 to 200 TCR beta chains on its list as cytomegalovirus-associated.

Worth noting for this clone: Its antigen remains unknown.

The CDR3 extends over 15 amino acids. Germline CDR1 is LNHDA and CDR2 is SQIVND (reference sequence). Trimming shortened V by 6 bases and J by 0 bases, and 12 bases separated the two germline ends. The chain links TRBV19 to TRBJ1-5, with a tentative D call TRBD1 (5 bases). Material for sequencing was PBMCs. The sequence was obtained from a male donor in good health and CMV-seronegative. As DNA, the CDR3 is TGTGCCAGTAGCGGGGGGGACGGTAGCAATCAGCCCCAGCATTTT. Translating gives CASSGGDGSNQPQHF.